The 12 T cell receptor beta chains presented below share a single source sample, sequenced in a study of graft-versus-host responses after intestinal transplantation. These TCRs are of unknown antigen specificity. Profiling relied on immunoSEQ multiplex PCR, and the TCRdb table lists in-frame clones only, not all of them. Of about 98,000 clones in the sample, roughly four fifths are singletons; the top ten hold about 18%. The specimen was unstimulated CD8+ T cells sorted from spleen or lymph node cells, collected before intestinal transplant. These receptors all come from a human donor who received an intestinal transplant.

V usage is TRBV12-5 and J usage is TRBJ1-3; perhaps TRBD1 as D (6 bases). Germline V gives CDR1 LGHNT, CDR2 FRNRAP. The CDR3 has 17 amino acids. V lost 3 bases, J lost 5 bases, and 20 bases lay in between. CDR3 bases: TGTGCTAGTGGTTTTCGGACAGAAGCGCCCGCCCGAAACACCATATATTTT. Encoded protein: CASGFRTEAPARNTIYF.

J is TRBJ2-1 and V is TRBV19; 9 bases align to TRBD2. J lost 2 bases, V lost 3 bases, and 2 bases had no gene match. Germline-derived CDR1 and CDR2 are LNHDA and SQIVND (reference sequence). This CDR3 contains 15 residues. CDR3 amino acids: CASSISGGTYNEQFF. The CDR3 bases are TGTGCCAGTAGTATTAGCGGGGGAACCTACAATGAGCAGTTCTTC.

The rearrangement links TRBV7-9 to TRBJ1-3, with D unresolved. Looked up from germline, CDR1 is SEHNR and CDR2 is FQNEAQ (reference sequence). V was trimmed by 4 bases and J by 0 bases, leaving 10 bases between them. There are 15 residues in the CDR3. The CDR3 region is CASSSGGDSGNTIYF. The CDR3 DNA follows: TGTGCCAGCAGCTCAGGCGGGGACTCTGGAAACACCATATATTTT. The variable domain in full, completed from reference TRBV7-9 and TRBJ1-3, reads DTGVSQNPRHKITKRGQNVTFRCDPISEHNRLYWYRQTLGQGPEFLTYFQNEAQLEKSRLLSDRFSAERPKGSFSTLEIQRTEQGDSAMYLCASSSGGDSGNTIYFGEGSWLTVV.

The chain combines TRBV13 with TRBJ2-5, with TRBD1 matching over 10 bases. Germline V gene sequence: CDR1 PRHDT, CDR2 FYEKMQ (reference sequence). The ends lost 3 bases at V and 5 bases at J; junction bases unmatched: 3. This CDR3 has 14 residues. The CDR3 protein is CASSFGTGEETQYF. CDR3 in DNA: TGTGCCAGCAGCTTTGGGACAGGGGAGGAGACCCAGTACTTC.

The V and J genes are TRBV11-3 and TRBJ2-1; 10 positions match TRBD2. The V gene's germline CDR1 is SGHNT and CDR2 YENEEA. The CDR3 is made up of 14 amino acids. The CDR3 DNA reads TGTGCATCAAGCGCGGCTAGCGGGAGAAGTGAGCAGTTCTTC. This translates into CASSAASGRSEQFF.

The CDR3 region is CASSSSGTPRGYTEAFF. The CDR3, as DNA: TGTGCCAGCAGCTCTTCCGGGACGCCCCGAGGGTACACTGAAGCTTTCTTT. This chain joins TRBV7-2 and TRBJ1-1, with D perhaps TRBD1 (5 bases). The germline V gene encodes CDR1 SGHTA and CDR2 FQGNSA. V dropped 4 bases and J dropped 3 bases, with 21 bases sitting between them. The CDR3 covers 17 residues.

V and J are TRBV12-2 and TRBJ2-5; TRBD1 reflects the table's D call only, with no check against the DNA. TRBV12-2 is marked as a pseudogene. This CDR3 region has 15 residues. The CDR3 DNA is TGTGCAAGTCGCTTAGCGCGGGACAGGGTAGAGACCCAGTACTTC. Protein: CASRLARDRVETQYF.

This rearrangement joins TRBV10-1 to TRBJ1-1, with D unclear. CDR3 length equals 13 residues. The germline V gene encodes CDR1 WNHNN and CDR2 SYGVQD (reference sequence). Trimming left V 3 bases short and J 1 base short, with 6 bases between. In DNA, the CDR3 is TGCGCCAGCAGTGACAGCTGGAACACTGAAGCTTTCTTT. Translation: CASSDSWNTEAFF.

The rearrangement uses TRBV5-1 and TRBJ2-5; perhaps TRBD1 as D (5 bases). The length of the CDR3 is 15 residues. V dropped 2 bases and J dropped 2 bases, with 13 bases sitting between them. Germline lookup yields CDR1 SGHRS and CDR2 YFSETQ. The CDR3 DNA reads TGCGCCAGCAGCTTAGGTGACAGAGTACAAGAGACCCAGTACTTC. Its translation: CASSLGDRVQETQYF.

J is TRBJ2-7 and V is TRBV28; D is possibly TRBD2 (6 bases). The CDR3 is 13 amino acids. From germline, CDR1 is MDHEN and CDR2 SYDVKM. V was pared by 6 bases and J by 7 bases, with 16 bases between. CDR3 amino acids: CASSSIADGEQYF. In nucleotides, the CDR3 is TGTGCCAGCAGCTCAATAGCGGATGGAGAGCAGTACTTC.

V is TRBV6-1 and J is TRBJ1-5; no clear D gene. The CDR3 extends over 13 amino acids. Germline CDR1 reads MNHNS; CDR2 reads SASEGT. The V and J ends lost 5 bases and 5 bases respectively, with 10 bases between them. The CDR3 DNA reads as TGTGCCAGCAGTAATACAGCGTATCAGCCCCAGCATTTT. It encodes CASSNTAYQPQHF.

CDR3 DNA sequence: TGCGCCAGCAGCCAAGTGGCTGGGCAGGGCTCTGAAGCTTTCTTT. Protein: CASSQVAGQGSEAFF. The genes are TRBV4-1 and TRBJ1-1, with D perhaps TRBD1 (5 bases). V was cut by 1 base and J by 6 bases, with 15 bases left in between. The CDR3 loop spans 15 amino acids. Germline CDR1 MGHRA, CDR2 YSYEKL.